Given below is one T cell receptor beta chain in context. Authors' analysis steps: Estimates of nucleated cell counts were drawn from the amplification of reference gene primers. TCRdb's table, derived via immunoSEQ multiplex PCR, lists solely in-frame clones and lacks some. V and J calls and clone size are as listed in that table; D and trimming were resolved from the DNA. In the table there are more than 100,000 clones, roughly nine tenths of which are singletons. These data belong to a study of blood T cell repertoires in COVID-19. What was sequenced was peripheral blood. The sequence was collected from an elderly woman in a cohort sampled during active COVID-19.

CDR3 in amino acids: CASTITRTSGVNTGELFF. The CDR3 coding sequence is TGTGCCAGCACGATCACTAGGACTAGCGGGGTGAACACCGGGGAGCTGTTTTTT. This sequence joins TRBV18 and TRBJ2-2; 12 bases map to TRBD2. The germline CDR1 and CDR2 sequences are KGHSH and LQKENI. V lost 8 bases to trimming and J lost 1 base; unmatched junction nucleotides: 11. This CDR3 contains 18 residues.